These T cell receptor beta chains were read from a single sample in a study of blood T cell repertoires in COVID-19. TCRdb keeps only in-frame clones here, not all; method: immunoSEQ multiplex PCR. The table shows a few hundred thousand clones, with more than 70% occurring only once. Source material: peripheral blood. The receptors were gathered from a woman aged 25 to 39 with COVID-19, enrolled during active disease. Both conserved end residues are part of each CDR3. A D gene is named only where the DNA matches it firmly. Clone size is shown for a subset of rows, as once, few, many or a class of expanded clone.

length	V	J	size	D	CDR3	DNA
14	TRBV5-5	TRBJ2-3	.	.	CASSFNQGSDTQYF	TGTGCCAGCAGCTTTAACCAGGGATCAGATACGCAGTATTTT
15	TRBV7-2	TRBJ1-2	.	TRBD1	CASSPGTGFLDGYTF	TGTGCCAGCAGCCCCGGGACAGGGTTTTTAGATGGCTACACCTTC
14	TRBV28	TRBJ1-4	.	.	CASHEGPRREKLFF	TGTGCCAGCCATGAGGGCCCGAGAAGAGAAAAACTGTTTTTT
14	TRBV5-6	TRBJ1-5	.	.	CASSLRGNNQPQHF	TGTGCCAGCAGCTTGAGGGGCAATAATCAGCCCCAGCATTTT
16	TRBV9	TRBJ1-1	.	TRBD1	CASSPHRGVMNTEAFF	TGTGCCAGCAGCCCCCACAGGGGCGTTATGAACACTGAAGCTTTCTTT
15	TRBV5-6	TRBJ1-1	.	.	CASSPPVATSNEAFF	TGTGCCAGCAGCCCCCCCGTGGCAACCTCCAATGAAGCTTTCTTT
18	TRBV5-5	TRBJ1-5	.	.	CASSFRPLLEVSNQPQHF	TGTGCCAGCAGCTTTAGGCCCCTCCTCGAGGTGAGCAATCAGCCCCAGCATTTT
14	TRBV28	TRBJ1-4	.	.	CASSLSGGSEKLFF	TGTGCCAGCAGTTTATCTGGAGGAAGTGAAAAACTGTTTTTT
17	TRBV19	TRBJ2-7	few	TRBD1	CASSIGQGLGTGHEQYF	TGTGCCAGTAGTATTGGACAGGGCCTCGGAACTGGCCACGAGCAGTACTTC
13	TRBV12-5	TRBJ1-1	.	.	CASGLAGNTEAFF	TGTGCTAGTGGTTTAGCGGGGAACACTGAAGCTTTCTTT
15	TRBV5-1	TRBJ2-7	.	TRBD2	CASSFTLAGAYEQYF	TGCGCCAGCAGCTTTACTTTAGCGGGAGCCTACGAGCAGTACTTC
14	TRBV6-6	TRBJ2-4	.	TRBD2	CAIGGGIGGNIQYF	TGTGCCATCGGCGGGGGGATCGGTGGAAACATTCAGTACTTC
16	TRBV11-3	TRBJ2-3	.	TRBD1	CASSVTGGGSTDTQYF	TGTGCCAGCAGCGTGACAGGGGGAGGAAGCACAGATACGCAGTATTTT
16	TRBV12-2	TRBJ2-7	.	.	CASRSFSGTDSYEQYF	TGTGCAAGTCGCTCCTTTTCCGGGACAGACTCCTACGAGCAGTACTTC
18	TRBV7-6	TRBJ2-4	.	TRBD1	CASSPRPLDRGVKNIQYF	TGTGCCAGCAGCCCCCGACCGCTAGACAGGGGTGTTAAAAACATTCAGTACTTC
13	TRBV5-1	TRBJ1-1	.	.	CASSQGSRTEAFF	TGCGCCAGCAGCCAGGGCAGTCGGACTGAAGCTTTCTTT
17	TRBV5-6	TRBJ2-3	.	TRBD2	CASSYPIAGVGTDTQYF	TGTGCCAGCAGCTACCCGATAGCGGGAGTCGGTACAGATACGCAGTATTTT
19	TRBV6-2/TRBV6-3	TRBJ2-2	few	TRBD2	CASSTGWLAGGGGTGELFF	TGTGCCAGCAGCACAGGGTGGCTAGCGGGCGGAGGAGGCACCGGGGAGCTGTTTTTT
13	TRBV6-5	TRBJ1-5	.	.	CASSYIGRQPQHF	TGTGCCAGCAGTTACATCGGCAGGCAGCCCCAGCATTTT
15	TRBV5-1	TRBJ2-1	.	TRBD2	CASSATSGRANEQFF	TGCGCCAGCAGCGCGACTAGCGGGAGGGCGAATGAGCAGTTCTTC
16	TRBV10-2	TRBJ2-5	.	TRBD2	CASSELAGNLRETQYF	TGCGCCAGCAGTGAGTTAGCGGGGAATCTAAGAGAGACCCAGTACTTC
13	TRBV14	TRBJ1-1	.	.	CASSQVQGTEAFF	TGTGCCAGCAGCCAAGTTCAGGGGACTGAAGCTTTCTTT